This T cell receptor (beta chain) was recorded in a study of Ad26.COV2.S vaccination and SARS-CoV-2 variants. This clone turned up a few times. The method was immunoSEQ multiplex PCR; TCRdb's version includes in-frame clones alone and lacks a portion of them. Of some 640,000 clones in the sample, 89% were seen once. Noted treatment: some 20 received Ad26.COV2.S at low or high dose, single or two shots; about 5 received placebo; per-sample allocation not given. Each sample was drawn 63 days after the first injection (of vaccine or placebo). Germline V gene lookup returns CDR1 WNHNN and CDR2 SYGVQD (reference sequence). V was trimmed by 0 bases and J by 7 bases, leaving 10 bases between them. This CDR3 comprises 15 residues.

This chain links TRBV10-1 with TRBJ1-6, with D unclear. The TCR originated in a person between 18 and 65 years old who received the Ad26.COV2.S COVID-19 vaccine or a placebo. The specimen was peripheral blood, collected in a trial of Ad26.COV2.S vaccine versus placebo. The chain's CDR3 is CASSESIGGNSPLHF. CDR3 sequence (DNA): TGCGCCAGCAGTGAGTCGATAGGAGGAAATTCACCCCTCCACTTT.